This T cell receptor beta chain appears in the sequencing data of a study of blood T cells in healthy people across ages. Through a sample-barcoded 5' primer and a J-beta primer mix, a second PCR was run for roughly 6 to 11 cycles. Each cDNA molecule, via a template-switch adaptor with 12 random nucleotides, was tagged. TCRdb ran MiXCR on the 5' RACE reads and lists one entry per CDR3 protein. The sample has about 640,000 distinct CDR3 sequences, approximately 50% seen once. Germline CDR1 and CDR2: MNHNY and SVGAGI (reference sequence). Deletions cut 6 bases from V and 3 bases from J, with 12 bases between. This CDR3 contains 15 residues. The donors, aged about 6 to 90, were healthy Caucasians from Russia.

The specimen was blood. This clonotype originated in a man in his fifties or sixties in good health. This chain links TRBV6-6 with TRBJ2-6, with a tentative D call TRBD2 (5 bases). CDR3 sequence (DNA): TGTGCCAGCAGCCCTAGTGGAGGTGGGGCCAACGTCCTGACTTTC. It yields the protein CASSPSGGGANVLTF.